Below, 23 T cell receptor beta chains from the same sample are listed, as sequenced in a study of shared clonotypes between healthy human individuals. TCRdb keeps only in-frame clones here, not all; method: immunoSEQ multiplex PCR. The sample consists of about 820,000 clones, 92% of them appearing once. The naive CD8 population came from CD45RO-negative cells selected for CCR7, without terminally differentiated effector memory CD45RA+ cells. Source material: naive CD8+ T cells sorted from blood. These receptors were collected from a man aged 25-45 years in good health.

The rearrangement joins TRBV27 to TRBJ2-7; D is perhaps TRBD2 (6 bases). The ends were cut back, 5 bases at V and 0 bases at J, with 23 bases in the middle. The CDR3 is 18 amino acids. Germline V gene data show CDR1 as MNHEY and CDR2 as SMNVEV (reference sequence). The CDR3 DNA is TGTGCCAGCAGTCCGATTACGTCCGTTGCGGGGAGCTCCTACGAGCAGTACTTC. This gives the protein CASSPITSVAGSSYEQYF.

V and J are TRBV2 and TRBJ2-7, with TRBD1 matching over 9 bases. Germline V gene lookup returns CDR1 SNHLY and CDR2 FYNNEI. The CDR3 contains 15 residues. J gave up 0 bases and V 10 bases, and 10 bases lay outside the gene matches. The CDR3 region has the DNA TGTGCCATCATAGGGACAGGGAAAAGCTCCTACGAGCAGTACTTC. Translating it yields CAIIGTGKSSYEQYF.

The chain links TRBV29-1 to TRBJ2-7, with 9 bases matching TRBD1. Per the germline V gene, CDR1 is SQVTM and CDR2 is ANQGSEA. Losses at the gene ends were 7 bases for V and 2 bases for J; bases not matched to a gene: 15. This CDR3 is 16 amino acids long. As DNA, the CDR3 is TGCAGCGCTGACCTCGCTCGGACAGGGGATACCTACGAGCAGTACTTC. Protein sequence: CSADLARTGDTYEQYF.

V and J are TRBV30 and TRBJ2-7; TRBD1 might be the D (6 bases). Trimming pared 0 bases from V and 3 bases from J, leaving 15 bases between. Germline V CDR1 and CDR2: GTSNPN, SVGIG (reference sequence). This CDR3 has 15 residues. CDR3 bases: TGTGCCTGGAGTGTACGAGAAACCAGGGGCTACGAGCAGTACTTC. Protein: CAWSVRETRGYEQYF.

The chain recombines TRBV27 with TRBJ1-5; D unresolved. CDR3 length: 14 residues. The ends were cut back, 3 bases at V and 2 bases at J, with 8 bases in the middle. In germline, CDR1 is MNHEY, CDR2 SMNVEV (reference sequence). In DNA form, the CDR3 reads TGTGCCAGCAGTTTTTCGGTGGGCAATCAGCCCCAGCATTTT. This sequence encodes CASSFSVGNQPQHF.

This clone appeared a single time. The V call is TRBV9, the J call TRBJ1-5; D call uncertain. V lost 5 bases and J 0 bases, leaving 12 bases between the germline ends. Germline CDR1 SGDLS, CDR2 YYNGEE. This CDR3 contains 15 residues. As DNA, the CDR3 is TGTGCCAGCAGTTTGGGAAGAAATAGCAATCAGCCCCAGCATTTT. This codes for CASSLGRNSNQPQHF.

The rearrangement joins TRBV5-6 to TRBJ2-1; no reliable D call. Germline V lookup: CDR1 SGHDT, CDR2 YYEEEE. CDR3 length: 11 residues. V was shortened by 7 bases and J by 5 bases, with 7 bases between the two germline ends. CDR3 protein: CASPSDNEQFF. The DNA for the CDR3 is TGTGCCAGCCCTTCAGACAATGAGCAGTTCTTC.

A note on this clone: The sample carries other DNA sequences with the same CDR3. The gene calls are TRBV27 and TRBJ2-1; D call uncertain. Between the trimmed V and J ends, which lost 2 bases and 2 bases, there was a span of 4 bases. This CDR3 is 13 amino acids long. Germline V CDR1 and CDR2: MNHEY, SMNVEV (reference sequence). In DNA, the CDR3 is TGTGCCAGCAGTTTAAGCCCCTACAATGAGCAGTTCTTC. It encodes CASSLSPYNEQFF.

The J gene is TRBJ2-3, the V gene TRBV7-6; D gene uncertain. The CDR3 loop spans 14 amino acids. Per germline, CDR1 SGHVS and CDR2 FNYEAQ. V was clipped by 5 bases and J by 0 bases, with 9 bases between them. DNA for the CDR3: TGTGCCAGCAGCCAATCTTATAGCACAGATACGCAGTATTTT. Its translation is CASSQSYSTDTQYF.

This rearrangement joins TRBV7-9 to TRBJ2-1; possible D gene TRBD2, 5 bases. Deletions cut 10 bases from V and 8 bases from J, with 12 bases between. The CDR3 contains 11 residues. Germline loops: CDR1 SEHNR, CDR2 FQNEAQ (reference sequence). The CDR3 loop reads CATPSKDEQFF. CDR3 nucleotide sequence: TGTGCCACCCCTAGCAAGGATGAGCAGTTCTTC.

This rearrangement joins TRBV10-3 to TRBJ2-7; D gene ambiguous. CDR1 and CDR2 (germline): ENHRY, SYGVKD. The V gene lost 0 bases and the J gene lost 5 bases, with 11 bases spanning the gap. The length of the CDR3 is 14 residues. This chain's CDR3 is CAISESARVDEQYF. The CDR3 bases are TGTGCCATCAGTGAGTCGGCGCGTGTGGACGAGCAGTACTTC.

In DNA, the CDR3 is TGTGCTAGTGGTTTCAGGGGGGAGGAAGCTTTCTTT. Translated, it gives CASGFRGEEAFF. V gene TRBV12-5 combines with J gene TRBJ1-1, with 7 bases aligning to TRBD1. The length of the CDR3 is 12 residues. Per the germline V gene, CDR1 is LGHNT and CDR2 is FRNRAP. The V segment lost 3 bases and the J segment 8 bases; nucleotides outside the gene matches: 3.

This clone was seen just once. The gene calls are TRBV13 and TRBJ2-1; D possibly corresponds to TRBD2 (5 bases). Trimming removed 3 bases at V and 0 bases at J, with 9 bases between. The germline gives CDR1 PRHDT, CDR2 FYEKMQ (reference sequence). The CDR3 totals 15 residues. CDR3 nucleotides: TGTGCCAGCAGCTTCGAAGGGAGCTCCTACAATGAGCAGTTCTTC. Protein sequence: CASSFEGSSYNEQFF.

Remarks on this clone: The same CDR3 can be traced to other DNA sequences in this sample. The chain carries TRBV11-2 and TRBJ2-7; D is unclear. Deletions cut 9 bases from V and 2 bases from J, with 17 bases between. The CDR3 length is 14 residues. CDR1 and CDR2 (germline): SGHAT, FQNNGV. CDR3 region: CASSLTGSTYEQYF. The CDR3 nucleotides are TGTGCCAGTAGCCTCACGGGCAGCACCTACGAGCAGTACTTC.

The chain employs TRBV27 and TRBJ2-7; D is perhaps TRBD2 (5 bases). The ends were cut back, 4 bases at V and 0 bases at J, with 10 bases in the middle. Looked up from germline, CDR1 is MNHEY and CDR2 is SMNVEV (reference sequence). The CDR3 totals 14 residues. The CDR3 nucleotides read TGTGCCAGCAGTTCCTCACTAGTCTCCTACGAGCAGTACTTC. As protein: CASSSSLVSYEQYF.

This chain connects TRBV6-1 to TRBJ2-7; possibly TRBD2 for D (5 bases). The CDR3 contains 13 residues. Trimming took 5 bases from V and 4 from J, leaving 12 bases between them. Germline V gene sequence: CDR1 MNHNS, CDR2 SASEGT. CDR3 nucleotides: TGTGCCAGCAGTCAATCGGGGTTTTACGAGCAGTACTTC. It translates to CASSQSGFYEQYF.

The chain couples TRBV7-2 to TRBJ1-2; no reliable D call. The CDR3 has 14 amino acids. V was clipped by 4 bases and J by 4 bases, with 13 bases between them. Per the germline V gene, CDR1 is SGHTA and CDR2 is FQGNSA. Here the CDR3 DNA reads TGTGCCAGCAGCTCTACGGACTGGATCTATGGCTACACCTTC. Protein: CASSSTDWIYGYTF. The whole variable domain, remainder taken from reference TRBV7-2 and TRBJ1-2, is GAGVSQSPSNKVTEKGKDVELRCDPISGHTALYWYRQSLGQGLEFLIYFQGNSAPDKSGLPSDRFSAERTGGSVSTLTIQRTQQEDSAVYLCASSSTDWIYGYTFGSGTRLTVV.

The rearrangement joins TRBV19 to TRBJ2-7; 10 bases agree with TRBD1. After removal of 5 bases from V and 8 bases from J, the junction contained 18 bases not matched to a gene. Germline assignment: CDR1 LNHDA and CDR2 SQIVND (reference sequence). The CDR3 covers 17 residues. As DNA, the CDR3 is TGTGCCAGTAGTGTATCCGGGACAGGGGATATGCCGTTACAGCAGTACTTC. It encodes CASSVSGTGDMPLQQYF.

The chain recombines TRBV27 with TRBJ2-1, with D unclear. V was trimmed by 6 bases and J by 10 bases, leaving 22 bases between them. In germline, CDR1 is MNHEY, CDR2 SMNVEV (reference sequence). The CDR3 is made up of 15 amino acids. Here the CDR3 DNA reads TGTGCCAGCAGCAACCAATGGACCGTGAGCACCGAGCAGTTCTTC. Translating gives CASSNQWTVSTEQFF.

The chain carries TRBV7-9 and TRBJ1-2, with TRBD1 matching 9 bases. The CDR3 totals 13 residues. J was trimmed by 6 bases and V by 1 base; bases with no gene match: 0. Germline V gene lookup returns CDR1 SEHNR and CDR2 FQNEAQ (reference sequence). The CDR3 sequence: CASSLGDRDGYTF. The CDR3 bases are TGTGCCAGCAGCTTAGGGGACAGGGATGGCTACACCTTC.

V and J are TRBV11-2 and TRBJ1-4, with 7 bases lining up with TRBD1. Germline CDR1 is SGHAT and CDR2 is FQNNGV. CDR3 length equals 15 residues. V was pared by 6 bases and J by 0 bases, with 4 bases of the junction left unmatched. The CDR3 DNA reads as TGTGCCAGCAGACCCGGACAGGCAACTAATGAAAAACTGTTTTTT. Protein: CASRPGQATNEKLFF.

The V gene is TRBV7-6, the J gene TRBJ2-1; 11 bases align to TRBD2. Germline values: CDR1 SGHVS, CDR2 FNYEAQ. This CDR3 region has 12 residues. J gave up 12 bases and V 5 bases, and 3 bases lay outside the gene matches. CDR3 nucleotides: TGTGCCAGCAGCCCAGGACTAGCGGGGCAGTTCTTC. Amino acid sequence: CASSPGLAGQFF. The full variable domain, with the rest looked up from reference TRBV7-6 and TRBJ2-1, is GAGVSQSPRYKVTKRGQDVALRCDPISGHVSLYWYRQALGQGPEFLTYFNYEAQQDKSGLPNDRFSAERPEGSISTLTIQRTEQRDSAMYRCASSPGLAGQFFGPGTRLTVL.

The V gene is TRBV5-4, the J gene TRBJ1-3; D possibly corresponds to TRBD1 (5 bases). The germline gives CDR1 SGHNT, CDR2 YYREEE (reference sequence). The V end lost 4 bases, the J end lost 0 bases, and 8 bases lay between the germline ends. This CDR3 comprises 14 residues. CDR3 DNA sequence: TGTGCCAGCAGCGGGGGGATCTCTGGAAACACCATATATTTT. Its protein is CASSGGISGNTIYF.